The 29 T cell receptor beta chains listed next were all sequenced from one sample in a study of blood T cell repertoires in COVID-19. Measured with immunoSEQ multiplex PCR; TCRdb has only the in-frame clones, and not every one. The table has about 430,000 clones, nearly 90% seen once; the top ten hold roughly 1.4%. Material for sequencing was PBMCs or T cells enriched from blood (not recorded which). The receptors stem from a woman between 18 and 29 years old who had been exposed to COVID-19.

This chain uses TRBV9 with TRBJ2-3, with TRBD2 matching over 7 bases. Trimming removed 8 bases from V and 0 bases from J; junction bases left unmatched: 6. The CDR3 consists of 14 residues. CDR1 and CDR2 from the germline V gene are SGDLS and YYNGEE. DNA for the CDR3: TGTGCCAGTGGCGGGAGCCGGAGCACAGATACGCAGTATTTT. Translation: CASGGSRSTDTQYF.

In this sample, this clone turned up once. V is TRBV12-3 or TRBV12-4 and J is TRBJ2-5; TRBD2 might be the D (5 bases). V gave up 7 bases and J gave up 9 bases, with 18 bases separating them. CDR3 length: 13 residues. The CDR3: CASKEDGRPAQYF. The CDR3 coding sequence is TGTGCCAGCAAGGAGGACGGGCGGCCGGCCCAGTACTTC.

The chain recombines TRBV4-1 with TRBJ1-5; D remains ambiguous. The germline V and J ends were trimmed by 1 base and 1 base, with 8 bases remaining between them. The CDR3 covers 15 residues. In germline, CDR1 is MGHRA, CDR2 YSYEKL. The CDR3 reads CASSQVAGSNQPQHF. DNA of the CDR3: TGCGCCAGCAGCCAAGTTGCAGGCAGCAATCAGCCCCAGCATTTT.

Concerning this clone: Other nucleotide sequences from this sample produce the same CDR3. V is TRBV5-4 and J is TRBJ1-2; 11 bases are shared with TRBD1. From germline, CDR1 is SGHNT and CDR2 YYREEE (reference sequence). The CDR3 totals 15 residues. The V segment lost 2 bases and the J segment 4 bases; nucleotides outside the gene matches: 4. The CDR3 protein is CASSFQGQGGYGYTF. The DNA of the CDR3 is TGTGCCAGCAGCTTCCAGGGACAGGGGGGCTATGGCTACACCTTC.

This chain uses TRBV5-1 with TRBJ2-7, with TRBD1 as a possible D gene (5 bases). The CDR3 is made up of 15 amino acids. The germline V gene encodes CDR1 SGHRS and CDR2 YFSETQ. V was shortened by 3 bases and J by 2 bases, with 15 bases between the two germline ends. The CDR3 loop is CASSYGSGRTYEQYF. Written as DNA, the CDR3 is TGCGCCAGCAGCTATGGCTCAGGGCGAACCTACGAGCAGTACTTC.

This chain connects TRBV5-1 to TRBJ1-1, with 8 nucleotides matching TRBD1. Trimming at V came to 6 bases and at J to 4 bases, leaving 8 bases not matched to a gene. This CDR3 has 14 residues. Germline CDR1 SGHRS, CDR2 YFSETQ. The CDR3 sequence is CASTPTTGGTEAFF. DNA of the CDR3: TGCGCCAGCACCCCCACTACAGGGGGCACTGAAGCTTTCTTT.

V and J are TRBV6-1 and TRBJ2-3, with 10 bases fitting TRBD1. The CDR3 extends over 15 amino acids. Per the germline V gene, CDR1 is MNHNS and CDR2 is SASEGT. J was trimmed by 2 bases and V by 3 bases; bases with no gene match: 2. The CDR3 coding sequence is TGTGCCAGCAGTGAGACAGGGGGCCACACAGATACGCAGTATTTT. Translation: CASSETGGHTDTQYF.

This chain connects TRBV7-2 to TRBJ2-3; D possibly corresponds to TRBD2 (7 bases). This CDR3 is built from 15 residues. V was pared by 0 bases and J by 6 bases, with 13 bases between. Germline values: CDR1 SGHTA, CDR2 FQGNSA. The CDR3: CASSLAIAGADTQYF. The DNA for the CDR3 is TGTGCCAGCAGCTTAGCAATCGCGGGGGCGGATACGCAGTATTTT.

The V and J genes are TRBV10-3 and TRBJ1-3; the D gene is possibly TRBD1 (6 bases). CDR1 is ENHRY, CDR2 SYGVKD, per germline. CDR3 size: 12 residues. The germline V and J ends were trimmed by 8 bases and 2 bases, with 7 bases remaining between them. The CDR3 region has the DNA TGTGCCATCCAGGGGCCTGGAAACACCATATATTTT. Its translation is CAIQGPGNTIYF.

The chain has TRBV28 and TRBJ1-2; 8 bases are a match to TRBD1. Germline values: CDR1 MDHEN, CDR2 SYDVKM. After removal of 9 bases from V and 6 bases from J, the junction contained 6 bases not matched to a gene. This CDR3 is built from 12 residues. The CDR3 DNA reads as TGTGCCAGTCAGGGGGCTGTCGATGGCTACACCTTC. It specifies CASQGAVDGYTF.

The chain links TRBV7-8 to TRBJ2-3; tentative D call: TRBD2 (5 bases). This CDR3 spans 16 amino acids. V lost 1 base and J lost 2, with 13 bases in between. Germline CDR1 is SGHVS and CDR2 is FQNEAQ. The CDR3 region is CASSLGGGSPTDTQYF. Written as DNA, the CDR3 is TGTGCCAGCAGCTTAGGAGGTGGGAGCCCCACAGATACGCAGTATTTT.

This clone was detected only a few times. This chain links TRBV28 with TRBJ1-3; 11 bases fit TRBD1. This CDR3 contains 15 residues. The V segment lost 4 bases and the J segment 2 bases; nucleotides outside the gene matches: 1. CDR1 and CDR2 from the germline V gene are MDHEN and SYDVKM. The CDR3 DNA is TGTGCCAGCAGTTCGGGACAGGGGGCTGGAAACACCATATATTTT. This sequence encodes CASSSGQGAGNTIYF.

The chain links TRBV7-8 to TRBJ2-7; D possibly corresponds to TRBD2 (6 bases). The CDR3 length is 13 residues. The V and J ends lost 3 bases and 3 bases respectively, with 9 bases between them. Germline values: CDR1 SGHVS, CDR2 FQNEAQ. Written as DNA, the CDR3 is TGTGCCAGCAGCTTTTTCGGGGGCTACGAGCAGTACTTC. Translating gives CASSFFGGYEQYF. The whole variable domain, filled in from reference TRBV7-8 and TRBJ2-7, reads GAGVSQSPRYKVAKRGQDVALRCDPISGHVSLFWYQQALGQGPEFLTYFQNEAQLDKSGLPSDRFFAERPEGSVSTLKIQRTQQEDSAVYLCASSFFGGYEQYFGPGTRLTVT.

The gene calls are TRBV4-1 and TRBJ2-7; a weak D match, TRBD1 (5 bases). V lost 1 base to trimming and J lost 4 bases, with 14 bases between them. The germline V gene encodes CDR1 MGHRA and CDR2 YSYEKL. There are 15 residues in the CDR3. DNA for the CDR3: TGCGCCAGCAGCCAAGCAAGCCAGGGCCTTTACGAGCAGTACTTC. It is translated as CASSQASQGLYEQYF.

V and J are TRBV29-1 and TRBJ2-7; TRBD1 aligns across 9 bases. Germline CDR1 is SQVTM and CDR2 is ANQGSEA. The CDR3 length is 17 residues. Losses at the gene ends were 4 bases for V and 2 bases for J; bases not matched to a gene: 15. CDR3 residues: CSVGGGNGGQGPYEQYF. As DNA, the CDR3 is TGCAGCGTTGGGGGAGGGAACGGGGGACAGGGTCCCTACGAGCAGTACTTC.

In regard to this clone: The same CDR3 also results from other DNA sequences found in this sample. J is TRBJ2-1 and V is TRBV7-9; D might be TRBD1 (5 bases). The ends were cut back, 4 bases at V and 10 bases at J, with 14 bases in the middle. The CDR3 has 13 residues. Germline CDR1 and CDR2: SEHNR and FQNEAQ (reference sequence). This CDR3 reads CASSSRQGGEQFF. CDR3 in DNA: TGTGCCAGCAGCTCTCGGCAGGGTGGGGAGCAGTTCTTC.

V and J are TRBV24-1 and TRBJ2-7; weak D call: TRBD1 (6 bases). V gave up 3 bases and J gave up 3 bases, with 20 bases separating them. The CDR3 contains 17 residues. In germline, CDR1 is KGHDR, CDR2 SFDVKD. CDR3 bases: TGTGCCACCAGTGATGCCGGGACATCCCGCCTCGGCTACGAGCAGTACTTC. It yields the protein CATSDAGTSRLGYEQYF.

This chain joins TRBV5-4 and TRBJ1-1, with a tentative D call TRBD1 (5 bases). The CDR3 length is 15 residues. V was pared by 1 base and J by 0 bases, with 10 bases between. CDR1 and CDR2 (germline): SGHNT, YYREEE (reference sequence). CDR3 in amino acids: CASSLFAGLNTEAFF. CDR3 DNA sequence: TGTGCCAGCAGCTTGTTCGCAGGGTTGAACACTGAAGCTTTCTTT.

J is TRBJ1-1 and V is TRBV5-5, with TRBD1 matching over 8 bases. V shed 4 bases, J shed 8 bases, and the junction held 7 bases outside the gene matches. The CDR3 covers 13 residues. Germline CDR1 reads SGHKS; CDR2 reads YYEKEE (reference sequence). The CDR3 DNA sequence: TGTGCCAGCAGCCGTCCCGGGACAGGAGAAGCTTTCTTT. It codes for CASSRPGTGEAFF.

This chain joins TRBV6-5 and TRBJ1-1; the D is unclear. The CDR3 totals 11 residues. Trimming shortened V by 5 bases and J by 6 bases, and 7 bases separated the two germline ends. Germline assignment: CDR1 MNHEY and CDR2 SVGAGI. The CDR3 loop reads CASSHNAEAFF. For the CDR3, the DNA is TGTGCCAGCAGTCACAATGCTGAAGCTTTCTTT.

The CDR3: CASSPQGVVSYEQYF. The CDR3 DNA sequence: TGTGCCAGCTCACCACAGGGGGTGGTCTCCTACGAGCAGTACTTC. V and J are TRBV18 and TRBJ2-7, with D maybe TRBD1 (6 bases). V shed 1 base and J shed 0 bases, with 10 bases lying between them. The CDR3 spans 15 residues. From germline, CDR1 is KGHSH and CDR2 LQKENI.

For the CDR3, the DNA is TGTGCCGCCACAGGGGGGAGCTATGGCTACACCTTC. Its translation: CAATGGSYGYTF. The rearrangement joins TRBV10-3 to TRBJ1-2; 8 bases match TRBD1. The CDR3 runs 12 residues. Trimming removed 11 bases from V and 4 bases from J; junction bases left unmatched: 6. Germline V gives CDR1 ENHRY, CDR2 SYGVKD.

For this clone: One end of the junction fails to match germline, which may point to a read error. The chain couples TRBV6-1 to TRBJ2-1; D uncertain. CDR3 length: 15 amino acids. Germline V gives CDR1 MNHNS, CDR2 SASEGT. CDR3 sequence reads: CASREATVAYNEQFF. As DNA, the CDR3 is TGTGCCAGCAGAGAAGCGACTGTCGCCTACAATGAGCAGTTCTTC.

This clone has just one count. The chain combines TRBV6-5 with TRBJ1-2, with 7 nucleotides matching TRBD1. V was pared by 6 bases and J by 5 bases, with 9 bases of the junction left unmatched. CDR1 MNHEY and CDR2 SVGAGI come from the germline V gene. The CDR3 runs 14 residues. The CDR3 reads CASRAGTEAYGYTF. The CDR3, as DNA: TGTGCCAGCAGGGCCGGGACAGAGGCATATGGCTACACCTTC.

The gene calls are TRBV10-3 and TRBJ1-5; D may be TRBD1 (5 bases). The CDR3 loop spans 14 amino acids. Germline V gene sequence: CDR1 ENHRY, CDR2 SYGVKD. The V end was cut by 0 bases, the J end by 4 bases, with 7 bases between. The CDR3 here is CAISESAGNQPQHF. The CDR3, as DNA: TGTGCCATCAGTGAGTCGGCAGGGAATCAGCCCCAGCATTTT.

DNA for the CDR3: TGCGCCAGCAGCCGAGACCGAGGACAGGAATTGAACAATGAGCAGTTCTTC. Translation gives CASSRDRGQELNNEQFF. The gene calls are TRBV4-3 and TRBJ2-1, with 7 bases matching TRBD1. Germline CDR1 reads LGHNA; CDR2 reads YSLEER. This CDR3 spans 17 amino acids. Germline trimming cut 4 bases from V and 5 bases from J; bases unmatched to any gene: 14.

V usage is TRBV19 and J usage is TRBJ2-2; D might be TRBD1 (5 bases). This CDR3 comprises 12 residues. Germline V CDR1 and CDR2: LNHDA, SQIVND (reference sequence). With 6 bases removed from V and 3 bases from J, the gap between germline ends came to 5 bases. The CDR3, as DNA: TGTGCCAGTAGCAGGGACACCGGGGAGCTGTTTTTT. Its protein product is CASSRDTGELFF.

The chain recombines TRBV19 with TRBJ1-1; the D gene is possibly TRBD1 (6 bases). V gave up 7 bases and J gave up 3 bases, with 9 bases separating them. The CDR3 contains 12 residues. The germline V gene encodes CDR1 LNHDA and CDR2 SQIVND (reference sequence). This CDR3 is CASTQGYTEAFF. The CDR3 coding sequence is TGTGCCAGTACACAGGGTTACACTGAAGCTTTCTTT.

The chain carries TRBV3-1 (or the pseudogene TRBV3-2) and TRBJ2-7, with TRBD1 matching 8 bases. This CDR3 contains 14 residues. V lost 4 bases and J lost 3; bases outside the gene matches: 5. CDR1 and CDR2 from the germline V gene are LGHDT and YNNKEL (reference sequence). The CDR3 loop is CASSPRDRIYEQYF. CDR3 nucleotide sequence: TGTGCCAGCAGCCCCCGGGACAGGATCTACGAGCAGTACTTC.